The T cell receptor beta chain under discussion was sequenced for a study of Graves' ophthalmopathy and Graves' hyperthyroidism. Germline values: CDR1 SGHAT, CDR2 FQNNGV. V gave up 1 base and J gave up 5 bases, with 11 bases separating them. The CDR3 sequence is 14 residues long. CDR3 regions of TCR beta were amplified from RNA transcripts. First-round RT-PCR used HTBI primers; second-round multiplex PCR followed. TCRdb reprocessed the multiplex PCR reads with MiXCR, giving one entry per CDR3 protein. The table records about 500,000 distinct CDR3 sequences, approximately 15% of them present only once. If patients had other autoimmune diseases, uncontrolled infections, pregnancy or lactation, they were excluded. This clonotype was seen many times.

This chain joins TRBV11-2 and TRBJ2-5; perhaps TRBD2 as D (6 bases). Material: blood. The TCR originated in a woman between 25 and 40 years old with Graves' ophthalmopathy. The CDR3 region has the DNA TGTGCCAGCAGCTTAGCGGGTGCGGGGGAGACCCAGTACTTC. Its translation is CASSLAGAGETQYF.